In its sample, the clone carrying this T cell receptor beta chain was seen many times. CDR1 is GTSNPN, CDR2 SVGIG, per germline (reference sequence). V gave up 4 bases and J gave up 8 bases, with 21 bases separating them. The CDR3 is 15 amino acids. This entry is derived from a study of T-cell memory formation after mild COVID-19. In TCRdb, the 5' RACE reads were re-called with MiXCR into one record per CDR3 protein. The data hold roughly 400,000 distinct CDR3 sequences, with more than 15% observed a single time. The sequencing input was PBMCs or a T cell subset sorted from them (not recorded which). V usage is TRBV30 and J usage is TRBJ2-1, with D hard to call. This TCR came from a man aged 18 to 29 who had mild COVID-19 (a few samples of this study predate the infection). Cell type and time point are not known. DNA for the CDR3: TGTGCCTGGAAATTGGCCTGGTCAAGCCTCCATGAGCAGTTCTTC. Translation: CAWKLAWSSLHEQFF.